The 14 T cell receptor beta chains given below trace back to one sample, sequenced in a study of PD-1 blockade in classical Hodgkin lymphoma. Each of the patients experienced relapse following autologous stem cell transplantation, and their brentuximab vedotin exposure differed. Repertoires were generated with immunoSEQ multiplex PCR, while TCRdb's copy carries only in-frame clones and drops some. Seen here are fewer than 45,000 clones, 86% observed once, and the top ten hold approximately 6%. Specimen: peripheral blood mononuclear cells (PBMCs), collected before the second cycle of nivolumab. The receptor source for this set is a human donor with classical Hodgkin lymphoma.

This sequence joins TRBV5-1 and TRBJ1-1; 7 positions match TRBD1. From germline, CDR1 is SGHRS and CDR2 YFSETQ. The CDR3 is 13 amino acids. V was clipped by 5 bases and J by 3 bases; unmatched bases: 4. The CDR3 protein is CASSRQGDTEAFF. Written as DNA, the CDR3 is TGCGCCAGCAGTAGACAGGGAGACACTGAAGCTTTCTTT.

The chain recombines TRBV5-1 with TRBJ1-2, with D possibly matching TRBD1 (6 bases). V shed 5 bases and J shed 4 bases, with 18 bases lying between them. Germline assignment: CDR1 SGHRS and CDR2 YFSETQ. The CDR3 is 15 residues long. CDR3 bases: TGCGCCAGCAGACCAGAAGGGGGTTCTAGCTATGGCTACACCTTC. Translated, it gives CASRPEGGSSYGYTF. Complete variable domain (other parts from reference TRBV5-1 and TRBJ1-2): KAGVTQTPRYLIKTRGQQVTLSCSPISGHRSVSWYQQTPGQGLQFLFEYFSETQRNKGNFPGRFSGRQFSNSRSEMNVSTLELGDSALYLCASRPEGGSSYGYTFGSGTRLTVV.

This chain connects TRBV9 to TRBJ2-3; a possible D gene is TRBD1 (6 bases). The V gene's germline CDR1 is SGDLS and CDR2 YYNGEE. The CDR3 extends over 14 amino acids. Deletions cut 3 bases from V and 2 bases from J, with 10 bases between. The CDR3 DNA sequence: TGTGCCAGCAGCGGAGGGGGTGACACAGATACGCAGTATTTT. Its protein product is CASSGGGDTDTQYF.

This clone was counted a single time. The chain combines TRBV6-1 with TRBJ2-5, with 8 nucleotides matching TRBD2. The CDR3 is made up of 15 amino acids. V shed 5 bases, J shed 5 bases, and the junction held 10 bases outside the gene matches. CDR1 MNHNS and CDR2 SASEGT come from the germline V gene. The CDR3 coding sequence is TGTGCCAGCAGTCCTAGCGGGCGGCTGGGGGAGACCCAGTACTTC. It codes for CASSPSGRLGETQYF.

This sequence joins TRBV4-3 and TRBJ1-2, with 10 bases that match TRBD1. This CDR3 comprises 17 residues. The V gene's germline CDR1 is LGHNA and CDR2 YSLEER. Trimming cost V 4 bases and J 7 bases; bases outside gene matches: 15. The CDR3 DNA reads TGCGCCAGCAGCCTTAACCCCGGGACAGGGGAAGTATTTGGCTACACCTTC. This translates into CASSLNPGTGEVFGYTF.

V gene TRBV6-6 combines with J gene TRBJ1-6, with 9 positions matching TRBD1. The CDR3 extends over 15 amino acids. Per the germline V gene, CDR1 is MNHNY and CDR2 is SVGAGI (reference sequence). The V gene end was trimmed by 4 bases and the J gene end by 7 bases; junction bases not matched to a gene: 5. CDR3 sequence: CASSWRDRENSPLHF. CDR3 DNA sequence: TGTGCCAGCAGTTGGAGGGACAGGGAGAATTCACCCCTCCACTTT.

The rearrangement uses TRBV28 and TRBJ1-5; D is perhaps TRBD1 (6 bases). V was clipped by 10 bases and J by 6 bases, with 19 bases between them. The germline V gene encodes CDR1 MDHEN and CDR2 SYDVKM. This CDR3 comprises 14 residues. This CDR3 reads CATLGGPPSQPQHF. CDR3 DNA: TGTGCCACCCTCGGGGGCCCTCCTAGTCAGCCCCAGCATTTT.

CDR3 DNA: TGCGCCAGCAGCTCCCGGGGAGGGCCCTACGAGCAGTACTTC. Translated, it gives CASSSRGGPYEQYF. The rearrangement joins TRBV5-1 to TRBJ2-7; 7 nucleotides agree with TRBD2. The CDR3 consists of 14 residues. The ends lost 3 bases at V and 2 bases at J; junction bases unmatched: 5. The germline CDR1 and CDR2 sequences are SGHRS and YFSETQ.

This chain's CDR3 is CASRPHRVTGELFF. CDR3 sequence (DNA): TGTGCCAGCAGGCCCCACAGGGTCACCGGGGAGCTGTTTTTT. The chain carries TRBV9 and TRBJ2-2, with TRBD1 as a possible D gene (6 bases). Trimming removed 5 bases at V and 4 bases at J, with 12 bases between. This CDR3 comprises 14 residues. The V gene's germline CDR1 is SGDLS and CDR2 YYNGEE. Using reference TRBV9 and TRBJ2-2 for the parts outside the CDR3, the full variable domain is DSGVTQTPKHLITATGQRVTLRCSPRSGDLSVYWYQQSLDQGLQFLIQYYNGEERAKGNILERFSAQQFPDLHSELNLSSLELGDSALYFCASRPHRVTGELFFGEGSRLTVL.

This rearrangement joins TRBV2 to TRBJ1-5, with 9 nucleotides matching TRBD1. Germline values: CDR1 SNHLY, CDR2 FYNNEI. The CDR3 covers 12 residues. The trim removed 8 bases at V and 4 bases at J, leaving 0 bases unmatched. CDR3 amino acids: CASGQGNQPQHF. Here the CDR3 DNA reads TGTGCCAGCGGACAGGGGAATCAGCCCCAGCATTTT.

This clone was picked up one time. J is TRBJ1-1 and V is TRBV7-9; 9 bases align to TRBD1. The CDR3 contains 15 residues. The germline V gene has CDR1 SEHNR and CDR2 FQNEAQ (reference sequence). V lost 1 base to trimming and J lost 0 bases; unmatched junction nucleotides: 0. The CDR3 loop is CASSLGDRVNTEAFF. The CDR3 coding sequence is TGTGCCAGCAGCTTAGGGGACAGGGTGAACACTGAAGCTTTCTTT.

V and J are TRBV19 and TRBJ1-2; the D gene is possibly TRBD1 (5 bases). The CDR3 spans 12 residues. Looked up from germline, CDR1 is LNHDA and CDR2 is SQIVND (reference sequence). V lost 3 bases to trimming and J lost 8 bases, with 10 bases between them. The CDR3 sequence is CASSIRRDGYTF. The CDR3 DNA reads TGTGCCAGTAGTATTCGGCGGGACGGCTACACCTTC.

The chain employs TRBV7-3 and TRBJ2-1; 7 bases match TRBD2. The germline gives CDR1 SGHTA, CDR2 FQGTGA. After removal of 5 bases from V and 4 bases from J, the junction contained 8 bases not matched to a gene. This CDR3 comprises 15 residues. CDR3 DNA: TGTGCCAGCAGCCTAGGGACTATTGGTTACAATGAGCAGTTCTTC. As protein: CASSLGTIGYNEQFF.

The chain has TRBV6-1 and TRBJ1-6; tentative D call: TRBD1 (5 bases). This CDR3 is built from 16 residues. V gave up 1 base and J gave up 0 bases, with 7 bases separating them. Germline CDR1 is MNHNS and CDR2 is SASEGT. The CDR3 protein is CASSEGGYSYNSPLHF. The CDR3, as DNA: TGTGCCAGCAGTGAAGGGGGGTACTCCTATAATTCACCCCTCCACTTT.